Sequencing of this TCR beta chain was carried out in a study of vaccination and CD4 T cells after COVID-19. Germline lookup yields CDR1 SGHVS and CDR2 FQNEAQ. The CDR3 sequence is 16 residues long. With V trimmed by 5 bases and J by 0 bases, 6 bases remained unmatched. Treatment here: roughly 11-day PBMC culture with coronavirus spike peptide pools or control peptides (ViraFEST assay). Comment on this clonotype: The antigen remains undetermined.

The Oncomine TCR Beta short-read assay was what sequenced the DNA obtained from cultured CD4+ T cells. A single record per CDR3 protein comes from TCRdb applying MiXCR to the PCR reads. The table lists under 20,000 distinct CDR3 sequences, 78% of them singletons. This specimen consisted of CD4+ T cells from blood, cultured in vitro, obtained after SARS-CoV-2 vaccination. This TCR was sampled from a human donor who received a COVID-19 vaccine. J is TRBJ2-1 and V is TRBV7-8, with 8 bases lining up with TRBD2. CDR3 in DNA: TGTGCCAGCAGCCCGGGGGGGCCGGCCTCCTACAATGAGCAGTTCTTC. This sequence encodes CASSPGGPASYNEQFF.